A selection of T cell receptor beta chains follows, all from one sample in a study of early T cells in non-severe SARS-CoV-2 infection. TCRdb reanalysed the 5' RACE reads using MiXCR and keeps one entry per CDR3 protein. Of about 46,000 distinct CDR3 sequences in the sample, about a tenth were seen once. The sequenced sample was whole blood. All receptors derive from an adult who was a healthcare worker with PCR-confirmed SARS-CoV-2 infection or an uninfected control (not recorded which). Both conserved end residues are part of each CDR3. A D gene is named only where the DNA matches it firmly. The size entry is marked missing in some rows and otherwise reads once, few, many or a size class.

J gene: TRBJ1-4; clone size: many; D gene: -; V gene: TRBV7-9; CDR3 protein: CASSLGTATNEKLFF; CDR3 DNA: TGTGCCAGCAGCTTAGGGACAGCAACTAATGAAAAACTGTTTTTT
J gene: TRBJ1-1; clone size: many; D gene: TRBD1; V gene: TRBV24-1; CDR3 protein: CATSDSGQGARTEAFF; CDR3 DNA: TGTGCCACCAGTGATTCCGGACAGGGGGCGCGGACTGAAGCTTTCTTT
J gene: TRBJ2-5; clone size: many; D gene: -; V gene: TRBV5-1; CDR3 protein: CASSLETGRETQYF; CDR3 DNA: TGCGCCAGCAGCTTGGAGACGGGCCGGGAGACCCAGTACTTC
J gene: TRBJ2-3; clone size: many; D gene: -; V gene: TRBV6-1; CDR3 protein: CASTSEQDTQYF; CDR3 DNA: TGTGCCAGCACTAGCGAGCAAGATACGCAGTATTTT
J gene: TRBJ2-3; clone size: few; D gene: TRBD2; V gene: TRBV2; CDR3 protein: CASTARSGSKRDTQYF; CDR3 DNA: TGTGCCAGCACGGCCAGGAGCGGGAGTAAGAGGGATACGCAGTATTTT
J gene: TRBJ2-7; clone size: medium-sized; D gene: -; V gene: TRBV4-1; CDR3 protein: CASSQGAGRSYEQYF; CDR3 DNA: TGCGCCAGCAGCCAAGGGGCGGGACGGAGCTACGAGCAGTACTTC
J gene: TRBJ1-5; clone size: -; D gene: -; V gene: TRBV4-1; CDR3 protein: CASSQVWGKREHQPQHF; CDR3 DNA: TGCGCCAGCAGCCAAGTTTGGGGCAAGAGGGAACATCAGCCCCAGCATTTT
J gene: TRBJ2-1; clone size: many; D gene: -; V gene: TRBV5-1; CDR3 protein: CASSPLGPRGPSSYNEQFF; CDR3 DNA: TGCGCCAGCAGCCCTTTGGGCCCACGGGGGCCTAGCTCCTACAATGAGCAGTTCTTC
J gene: TRBJ2-1; clone size: -; D gene: TRBD2; V gene: TRBV14; CDR3 protein: CASRLAGDYNEQFF; CDR3 DNA: TGTGCCTCGAGACTAGCGGGAGACTACAATGAGCAGTTCTTC
J gene: TRBJ2-5; clone size: few; D gene: TRBD1; V gene: TRBV29-1; CDR3 protein: CSVVNRGLTETQYF; CDR3 DNA: TGCAGCGTTGTAAACAGGGGGCTTACGGAGACCCAGTACTTC
J gene: TRBJ1-5; clone size: few; D gene: TRBD1; V gene: TRBV29-1; CDR3 protein: CSAGTDNQPQHF; CDR3 DNA: TGCAGCGCTGGGACAGACAATCAGCCCCAGCATTTT
J gene: TRBJ1-2; clone size: many; D gene: -; V gene: TRBV7-9; CDR3 protein: CASSLDRTAGYTF; CDR3 DNA: TGTGCCAGCAGCTTAGACCGGACAGCCGGCTACACCTTC
J gene: TRBJ2-7; clone size: -; D gene: -; V gene: TRBV27; CDR3 protein: CASSFSRGNEQYF; CDR3 DNA: TGTGCCAGCAGTTTCTCCAGGGGCAACGAGCAGTACTTC
J gene: TRBJ2-1; clone size: few; D gene: TRBD2; V gene: TRBV5-4; CDR3 protein: CAMQSGTSGIYEQFF; CDR3 DNA: TGTGCCATGCAGTCCGGGACTAGCGGGATTTATGAGCAGTTCTTC
J gene: TRBJ2-7; clone size: many; D gene: -; V gene: TRBV28; CDR3 protein: CASSFSVGTYEQYF; CDR3 DNA: TGTGCCAGCAGTTTCTCGGTTGGCACCTACGAGCAGTACTTC
J gene: TRBJ2-5; clone size: many; D gene: -; V gene: TRBV5-4; CDR3 protein: CASSRIGSRQETQYF; CDR3 DNA: TGTGCCAGCAGCCGGATCGGGTCCCGCCAAGAGACCCAGTACTTC
J gene: TRBJ1-3; clone size: few; D gene: -; V gene: TRBV9; CDR3 protein: CASSVDGGGNTIYF; CDR3 DNA: TGTGCCAGCAGCGTAGACGGGGGAGGAAACACCATATATTTT
J gene: TRBJ2-7; clone size: -; D gene: TRBD1; V gene: TRBV10-3; CDR3 protein: CAISPRQGTSYEQYF; CDR3 DNA: TGTGCCATCAGTCCTAGACAGGGGACCTCCTACGAGCAGTACTTC
J gene: TRBJ1-2; clone size: many; D gene: -; V gene: TRBV28; CDR3 protein: CASSVLMESGYTF; CDR3 DNA: TGTGCCAGCAGTGTCTTGATGGAAAGTGGCTACACCTTC
J gene: TRBJ2-1; clone size: many; D gene: TRBD2; V gene: TRBV4-2; CDR3 protein: CASSQRGATSGRATVVDEQFF; CDR3 DNA: TGTGCCAGCAGCCAAAGAGGGGCGACTAGCGGGAGGGCCACTGTTGTTGATGAGCAGTTCTTC
J gene: TRBJ2-3; clone size: -; D gene: -; V gene: TRBV19; CDR3 protein: CASSITDYPGVDTQYF; CDR3 DNA: TGTGCCAGTAGTATCACGGACTACCCCGGGGTAGATACGCAGTATTTT
J gene: TRBJ2-1; clone size: few; D gene: TRBD2; V gene: TRBV4-3; CDR3 protein: CASSQEIAGSRNEQFF; CDR3 DNA: TGCGCCAGCAGCCAAGAGATAGCGGGATCTCGGAATGAGCAGTTCTTC
J gene: TRBJ2-5; clone size: -; D gene: TRBD2; V gene: TRBV9; CDR3 protein: CASSEAGDETQYF; CDR3 DNA: TGTGCCAGCAGTGAAGCGGGAGACGAGACCCAGTACTTC
J gene: TRBJ1-2; clone size: -; D gene: -; V gene: TRBV29-1; CDR3 protein: CSARQQYGYTF; CDR3 DNA: TGCAGCGCCCGACAGCAGTATGGCTACACCTTC
J gene: TRBJ1-5; clone size: few; D gene: TRBD1; V gene: TRBV28; CDR3 protein: CASINRGYSSQPQHF; CDR3 DNA: TGTGCCAGCATTAACAGGGGCTATAGCAGTCAGCCCCAGCATTTT
J gene: TRBJ2-1; clone size: many; D gene: -; V gene: TRBV28; CDR3 protein: CASRPPGERYNEQFF; CDR3 DNA: TGTGCCAGCAGGCCCCCGGGGGAGCGCTACAATGAGCAGTTCTTC
J gene: TRBJ2-1; clone size: few; D gene: -; V gene: TRBV27; CDR3 protein: CASSLSFRNEQFF; CDR3 DNA: TGTGCCAGCAGTTTATCGTTTCGAAATGAGCAGTTCTTC
J gene: TRBJ2-5; clone size: many; D gene: TRBD2; V gene: TRBV20-1; CDR3 protein: CSARGETLEWGLQETQYF; CDR3 DNA: TGCAGTGCTAGAGGGGAGACTCTAGAATGGGGACTACAAGAGACCCAGTACTTC
J gene: TRBJ2-7; clone size: -; D gene: -; V gene: TRBV10-3; CDR3 protein: CAISDNYEQYF; CDR3 DNA: TGTGCCATCAGTGATAACTACGAGCAGTACTTC
J gene: TRBJ2-1; clone size: many; D gene: -; V gene: TRBV28; CDR3 protein: CASSPIGLASNEQFF; CDR3 DNA: TGTGCCAGCAGCCCCATAGGGCTCGCCTCCAATGAGCAGTTCTTC
J gene: TRBJ1-4; clone size: many; D gene: TRBD1; V gene: TRBV19; CDR3 protein: CASSSGQWLFF; CDR3 DNA: TGTGCCAGTAGCTCGGGACAGTGGCTGTTTTTT
J gene: TRBJ2-2; clone size: -; D gene: -; V gene: TRBV29-1; CDR3 protein: CSVEDQPSRQLFF; CDR3 DNA: TGCAGCGTTGAAGATCAGCCGTCCAGGCAGCTGTTTTTT
J gene: TRBJ2-2; clone size: few; D gene: -; V gene: TRBV2; CDR3 protein: CASSNGGNTGELFF; CDR3 DNA: TGTGCCAGCAGTAATGGAGGGAACACCGGGGAGCTGTTTTTT
J gene: TRBJ2-1; clone size: few; D gene: -; V gene: TRBV19; CDR3 protein: CASSRDKNFFDEQFF; CDR3 DNA: TGTGCCAGTTCCCGGGACAAGAATTTTTTCGATGAGCAGTTCTTC
J gene: TRBJ2-7; clone size: few; D gene: -; V gene: TRBV29-1; CDR3 protein: CSVPTVDEQYF; CDR3 DNA: TGCAGCGTACCGACGGTAGACGAGCAGTACTTC
J gene: TRBJ2-1; clone size: -; D gene: TRBD2; V gene: TRBV27; CDR3 protein: CASSLIRTSPSYNEQFF; CDR3 DNA: TGTGCCAGCAGTTTAATCCGGACTAGCCCATCCTACAATGAGCAGTTCTTC
J gene: TRBJ2-2; clone size: few; D gene: -; V gene: TRBV7-2; CDR3 protein: CASSSIVGATGELFF; CDR3 DNA: TGTGCCAGCAGCTCCATAGTTGGAGCGACCGGGGAGCTGTTTTTT
J gene: TRBJ2-7; clone size: many; D gene: TRBD2; V gene: TRBV15; CDR3 protein: CATSRDVRLAGGKYEQYF; CDR3 DNA: TGTGCCACCAGCAGAGATGTAAGGCTAGCGGGGGGAAAATACGAGCAGTACTTC
J gene: TRBJ1-5; clone size: -; D gene: -; V gene: TRBV27; CDR3 protein: CASRQSLRQPQHF; CDR3 DNA: TGTGCCAGCAGACAGTCCCTCCGCCAGCCCCAGCATTTT
J gene: TRBJ2-4; clone size: many; D gene: -; V gene: TRBV14; CDR3 protein: CASSQGGLLAKNIQYF; CDR3 DNA: TGTGCCAGCAGCCAAGGTGGGCTTTTAGCCAAAAACATTCAGTACTTC
J gene: TRBJ2-1; clone size: many; D gene: TRBD2; V gene: TRBV20-1; CDR3 protein: CSASSSGTGHNEQFF; CDR3 DNA: TGCAGTGCTAGTTCCAGCGGGACGGGACACAATGAGCAGTTCTTC
J gene: TRBJ1-2; clone size: -; D gene: TRBD1; V gene: TRBV5-6; CDR3 protein: CASSFRDRVNYGYTF; CDR3 DNA: TGTGCCAGCAGCTTCCGGGACAGGGTCAACTATGGCTACACCTTC
J gene: TRBJ2-3; clone size: few; D gene: TRBD2; V gene: TRBV20-1; CDR3 protein: CSASPTSGSTDTQYF; CDR3 DNA: TGCAGTGCTAGCCCGACTAGCGGGAGCACAGATACGCAGTATTTT
J gene: TRBJ2-4; clone size: few; D gene: -; V gene: TRBV11-2; CDR3 protein: CASSLDLGRTVNIQYF; CDR3 DNA: TGTGCCAGCAGCTTAGATCTTGGCCGGACTGTAAACATTCAGTACTTC
J gene: TRBJ2-7; clone size: many; D gene: TRBD2; V gene: TRBV11-2; CDR3 protein: CASSLLDGLAFGEQYF; CDR3 DNA: TGTGCCAGCAGCCTACTCGACGGACTAGCATTCGGCGAGCAGTACTTC
J gene: TRBJ2-1; clone size: few; D gene: TRBD2; V gene: TRBV14; CDR3 protein: CASSQKGLAGSDHEQFF; CDR3 DNA: TGTGCCAGCAGCCAAAAGGGACTAGCGGGGTCCGACCATGAGCAGTTCTTC
J gene: TRBJ2-1; clone size: few; D gene: -; V gene: TRBV7-2; CDR3 protein: CASSLGPASSYNEQFF; CDR3 DNA: TGTGCCAGCAGCTTAGGCCCAGCCAGCTCCTACAATGAGCAGTTCTTC
J gene: TRBJ1-2; clone size: many; D gene: TRBD1; V gene: TRBV2; CDR3 protein: CASSETGKRIHGYTF; CDR3 DNA: TGTGCCAGCAGTGAGACAGGGAAAAGGATTCATGGCTACACCTTC
J gene: TRBJ1-4; clone size: many; D gene: TRBD1; V gene: TRBV19; CDR3 protein: CASSLQGAHFREKLFF; CDR3 DNA: TGTGCCAGTAGCCTGCAGGGGGCCCACTTTCGGGAAAAACTGTTTTTT
J gene: TRBJ2-1; clone size: -; D gene: TRBD2; V gene: TRBV18; CDR3 protein: CASSPPSGTRSYNEQFF; CDR3 DNA: TGTGCCAGCTCACCACCGTCCGGGACTAGATCATACAATGAGCAGTTCTTC
J gene: TRBJ2-5; clone size: few; D gene: -; V gene: TRBV5-1; CDR3 protein: CASSWERETQYF; CDR3 DNA: TGCGCCAGCAGCTGGGAGAGAGAGACCCAGTACTTC
J gene: TRBJ1-1; clone size: many; D gene: -; V gene: TRBV6-1; CDR3 protein: CASSEGGYGEAFF; CDR3 DNA: TGTGCCAGCAGTGAGGGGGGCTACGGTGAAGCTTTCTTT
J gene: TRBJ2-7; clone size: many; D gene: -; V gene: TRBV3-1; CDR3 protein: CASSQGLGYEQYF; CDR3 DNA: TGTGCCAGCAGCCAAGGCTTGGGCTACGAGCAGTACTTC
J gene: TRBJ1-2; clone size: many; D gene: -; V gene: TRBV20-1; CDR3 protein: CSARWTVRGYTF; CDR3 DNA: TGCAGTGCTAGATGGACGGTCCGAGGCTACACCTTC
J gene: TRBJ2-7; clone size: many; D gene: -; V gene: TRBV27; CDR3 protein: CASREGPGTYEQYF; CDR3 DNA: TGTGCCAGCAGGGAGGGGCCTGGGACCTACGAGCAGTACTTC